The rows below give T cell receptor beta chains drawn from one sample of a study of T cells after yellow fever vaccination. MiXCR was run by TCRdb on the 5' RACE reads, yielding one entry per CDR3 protein. The table shows some 100,000 distinct CDR3 sequences, with about 8.2% occurring only once. The specimen comprised CD8+ T cells not binding an NS4B(214-222) dextramer, sorted from PBMCs, sampled around 15 days after the first yellow fever vaccination. Receptor source: a man between 18 and 29 years old who received the YFV17D yellow fever vaccine. Both conserved end residues are part of each CDR3. D genes are given only for firm matches. Expanded clones are given a class, and other clones once, few, many or no size at all.

D gene	clone size	V gene	J gene	CDR3 DNA	CDR3 protein
NA	few	TRBV6-6	TRBJ1-2	TGTGCCAGCAGTTACTGGCAGGTCAATGGCTACACCTTC	CASSYWQVNGYTF
TRBD2	few	TRBV20-1	TRBJ2-1	TGCAGTGCTAGTGAGCGGGGTTTCTCCTACAATGAGCAGTTCTTC	CSASERGFSYNEQFF
TRBD1	many	TRBV5-1	TRBJ1-1	TGCGCCAGCAGCGCGACAGGGGCAAGGGACACTGAAGCTTTCTTT	CASSATGARDTEAFF
NA	NA	TRBV6-2/TRBV6-3	TRBJ1-5	TGTGCCAGCAGTTACTCGTCATATAGGGCGGGTCAGCCCCAGCATTTT	CASSYSSYRAGQPQHF
NA	few	TRBV7-9	TRBJ1-2	TGTGCCAGCAGCTTAGCGCTAGAGAACTATGGCTACACCTTC	CASSLALENYGYTF
NA	NA	TRBV4-1	TRBJ2-3	TGCGCCAGCAGCCAAGACGCGAGTGTAGTAGGAGCAGATACGCAGTATTTT	CASSQDASVVGADTQYF
NA	NA	TRBV4-1	TRBJ2-3	TGCGCCAGCAGCCAAGACAGGGCCAGCACAGATACGCAGTATTTT	CASSQDRASTDTQYF
NA	many	TRBV6-5	TRBJ1-2	TGTGCCAGCAGTTACGGAGGGAGCGACGGCTACACCTTC	CASSYGGSDGYTF
NA	NA	TRBV20-1	TRBJ1-1	TGCAGTGCTAGGCCCCCGGGGGGGGGAACTGAAGCTTTCTTT	CSARPPGGGTEAFF
NA	NA	TRBV29-1	TRBJ2-7	TGCAGCGTTGAGTCCGGGAAGGGCTACGAGCAGTACTTC	CSVESGKGYEQYF
NA	many	TRBV4-1	TRBJ1-6	TGCGCCAGCAGCCAATCCCCAGGGGAGTATTCACCCCTCCACTTT	CASSQSPGEYSPLHF
TRBD1	NA	TRBV5-6	TRBJ2-5	TGTGCCAGCAGCTCTGGGACAGGGACGCAAGAGACCCAGTACTTC	CASSSGTGTQETQYF
NA	few	TRBV29-1	TRBJ2-5	TGCAGCGTTGAAGATAGGAGGCTAGAGAAAGAGACCCAGTACTTC	CSVEDRRLEKETQYF
NA	few	TRBV12-3/TRBV12-4	TRBJ1-6	TGTGCCAGCAGCTTCCCACGTGGACCCCTCCACTTT	CASSFPRGPLHF
TRBD1	few	TRBV13	TRBJ2-7	TGTGCCAGCAGCTTAAGTGACAGGGACTACGAGCAGTACTTC	CASSLSDRDYEQYF
TRBD1	few	TRBV6-1	TRBJ2-7	TGTGCCAGCAGTCTGACAGGGACCTACGAGCAGTACTTC	CASSLTGTYEQYF
TRBD1	many	TRBV10-3	TRBJ2-7	TGTGCCATCAGTGACTCCGGGACAGGGATTGCAGGCGAGCAGTACTTC	CAISDSGTGIAGEQYF
NA	NA	TRBV27	TRBJ1-6	TGTGCCAGCAGTTTGGAATCCTATAATTCACCCCTCCACTTT	CASSLESYNSPLHF
NA	NA	TRBV10-3	TRBJ2-1	TGTGCCATCAGTCTGGACAGGGGTTTATTAAGCGGGGGGGCCCCCTACTACTACAATGAGCAGTTCTTC	CAISLDRGLLSGGAPYYYNEQFF
NA	few	TRBV27	TRBJ1-1	TGTGCCAGCAGCCGGAAGAACACTGAAGCTTTCTTT	CASSRKNTEAFF
NA	few	TRBV6-5	TRBJ2-1	TGTGCCAGCAGTTATGGTCCCTCCTACAATGAGCAGTTCTTC	CASSYGPSYNEQFF
TRBD1	few	TRBV20-1	TRBJ2-1	TGCAGTGCCCCCCCCGGACAGGGTAATGAGCAGTTCTTC	CSAPPGQGNEQFF
NA	few	TRBV12-3/TRBV12-4	TRBJ2-1	TGTGCCAGCAGTTTAGCGAGCTCTGAGCAGTTCTTC	CASSLASSEQFF
TRBD2	NA	TRBV20-1	TRBJ2-1	TGCAGTGCTTGCCTTCGGGGGGGCAACAATGAGCAGTTCTTC	CSACLRGGNNEQFF
TRBD2	few	TRBV6-1	TRBJ2-7	TGTGCCAGCAACCCGGGACTAGCGGGGGACGAGCAGTACTTC	CASNPGLAGDEQYF
NA	NA	TRBV5-1	TRBJ1-1	TGCGCCAGCAGCTTCCTGGGCTCTGAAGCTTTCTTT	CASSFLGSEAFF
NA	few	TRBV5-5	TRBJ1-1	TGTGCCAGCAGCTTGCCCAGGGCGGACACTGAAGCTTTCTTT	CASSLPRADTEAFF
NA	NA	TRBV7-2	TRBJ2-1	TGTGCCAGCAGCTTATCTTGGGGACTGCGAAACAATGAGCAGTTCTTC	CASSLSWGLRNNEQFF
NA	few	TRBV4-1	TRBJ2-7	TGCGCCAGCAGCCAAGGGACACTCTCCTACGAGCAGTACTTC	CASSQGTLSYEQYF
NA	few	TRBV30	TRBJ1-3	TGTGCCTGGAGTGGGACAGACTCTGGAAACACCATATATTTT	CAWSGTDSGNTIYF
NA	NA	TRBV6-1	TRBJ1-6	TGTGCCAGCAGACCCGGGACCAATTCACCCCTCCACTTT	CASRPGTNSPLHF
NA	few	TRBV7-9	TRBJ1-2	TGTGCCAGCAGCTCCATAAGGACAGTGTTTCAGGACTATGGCTACACCTTC	CASSSIRTVFQDYGYTF
NA	few	TRBV6-5	TRBJ1-1	TGTGCCAGCAGTCTCAATCCCGGGGAAGCTTTCTTT	CASSLNPGEAFF
NA	few	TRBV11-2	TRBJ2-3	TGTGCCAGCAGCTTAGAGGGCTACGTAGGAGGCACAGATACGCAGTATTTT	CASSLEGYVGGTDTQYF
NA	NA	TRBV9	TRBJ2-3	TGTGCCAGCAGCGTTGTCAGCACAGATACGCAGTATTTT	CASSVVSTDTQYF
TRBD1	NA	TRBV9	TRBJ2-1	TGTGCCAGCAGCGTAGAGGGGGACAGCCTTGAGCAGTTCTTC	CASSVEGDSLEQFF
TRBD1	NA	TRBV27	TRBJ2-1	TGTGCCAGCAGGGGGACAGGCTACTACAATGAGCAGTTCTTC	CASRGTGYYNEQFF
NA	NA	TRBV12-3/TRBV12-4	TRBJ2-3	TGTGCCAGCAAAAGACTAGATTCTGATACGCAGTATTTT	CASKRLDSDTQYF
TRBD1	few	TRBV3-1	TRBJ2-4	TGTGCCAGCAGCCCATACCGGGACAGGGGAAACATTCAGTACTTC	CASSPYRDRGNIQYF
NA	NA	TRBV11-1	TRBJ1-2	TGTGCCAGCAGCTTCGGACAGATTAACTATGGCTACACCTTC	CASSFGQINYGYTF